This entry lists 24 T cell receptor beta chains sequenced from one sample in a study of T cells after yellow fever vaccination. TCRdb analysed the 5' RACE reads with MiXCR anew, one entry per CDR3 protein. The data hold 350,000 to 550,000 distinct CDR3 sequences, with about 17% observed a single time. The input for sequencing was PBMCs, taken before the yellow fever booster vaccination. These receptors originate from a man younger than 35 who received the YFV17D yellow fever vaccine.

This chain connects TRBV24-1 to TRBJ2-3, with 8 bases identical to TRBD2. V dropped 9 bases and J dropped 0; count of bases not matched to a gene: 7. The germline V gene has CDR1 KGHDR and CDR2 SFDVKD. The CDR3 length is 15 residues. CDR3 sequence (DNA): TGTGCCACCGGGCAGCGGGGGTCTAGCACAGATACGCAGTATTTT. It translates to CATGQRGSSTDTQYF.

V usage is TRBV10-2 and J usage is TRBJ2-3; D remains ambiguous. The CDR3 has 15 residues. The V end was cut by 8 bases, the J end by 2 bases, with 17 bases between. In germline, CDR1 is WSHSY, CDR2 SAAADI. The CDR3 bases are TGCGCCAGCCGAAACCTCATGGTCCCCACAGATACGCAGTATTTT. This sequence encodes CASRNLMVPTDTQYF.

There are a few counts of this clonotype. The CDR3 DNA follows: TGTGCCAGCAGTGAAGCCGGAGGACTAGGTCGTGAGCAGTTCTTC. Amino acids: CASSEAGGLGREQFF. V is TRBV6-1 and J is TRBJ2-1; 7 bases line up with TRBD2. V lost 0 bases and J lost 9; bases outside the gene matches: 8. The CDR3 consists of 15 residues. Looked up from germline, CDR1 is MNHNS and CDR2 is SASEGT.

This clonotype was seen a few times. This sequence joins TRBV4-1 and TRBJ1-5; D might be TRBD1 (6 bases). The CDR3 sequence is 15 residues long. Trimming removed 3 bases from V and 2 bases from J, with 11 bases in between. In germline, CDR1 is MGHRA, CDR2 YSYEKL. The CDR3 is CASSHIQGGNQPQHF. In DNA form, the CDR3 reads TGCGCCAGCAGCCATATACAGGGTGGCAATCAGCCCCAGCATTTT.

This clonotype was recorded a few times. CDR3 nucleotide sequence: TGTGCCAGCAGTTGGGTCTTGTTACCAAGCTCTGGGGCCAACGTCCTGACTTTC. It is translated as CASSWVLLPSSGANVLTF. The chain has TRBV6-6 and TRBJ2-6; D ambiguous. The CDR3 loop spans 18 amino acids. CDR1 and CDR2 from the germline V gene are MNHNY and SVGAGI (reference sequence). Trimming removed 4 bases at V and 0 bases at J, with 16 bases between.

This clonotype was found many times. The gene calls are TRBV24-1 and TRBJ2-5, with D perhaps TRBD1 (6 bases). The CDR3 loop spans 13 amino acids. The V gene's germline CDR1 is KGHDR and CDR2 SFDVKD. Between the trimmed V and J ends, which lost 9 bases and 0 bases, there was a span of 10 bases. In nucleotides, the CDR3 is TGTGCCACCCGCTGGGACAACCAAGAGACCCAGTACTTC. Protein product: CATRWDNQETQYF.

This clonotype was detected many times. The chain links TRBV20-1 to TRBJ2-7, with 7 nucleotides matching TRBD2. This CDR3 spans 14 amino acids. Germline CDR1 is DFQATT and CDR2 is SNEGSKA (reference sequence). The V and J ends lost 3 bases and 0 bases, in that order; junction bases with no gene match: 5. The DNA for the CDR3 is TGCAGTGCTAGCGGACTAGACCCCTCCTACGAGCAGTACGTC. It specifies CSASGLDPSYEQYV.

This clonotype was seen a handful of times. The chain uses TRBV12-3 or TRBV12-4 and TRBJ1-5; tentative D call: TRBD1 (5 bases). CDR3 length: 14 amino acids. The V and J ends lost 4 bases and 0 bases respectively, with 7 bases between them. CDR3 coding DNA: TGTGCCAGCAGTTCCAGGGTTAGCAATCAGCCCCAGCATTTT. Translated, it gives CASSSRVSNQPQHF.

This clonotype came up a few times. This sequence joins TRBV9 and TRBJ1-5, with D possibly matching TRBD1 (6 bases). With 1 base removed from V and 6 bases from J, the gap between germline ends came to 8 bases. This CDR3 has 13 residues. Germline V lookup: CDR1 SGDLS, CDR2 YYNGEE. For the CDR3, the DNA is TGTGCCAGCAGCGTACAGGGGACTCAGCCCCAGCATTTT. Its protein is CASSVQGTQPQHF. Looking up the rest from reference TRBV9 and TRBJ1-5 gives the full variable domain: DSGVTQTPKHLITATGQRVTLRCSPRSGDLSVYWYQQSLDQGLQFLIQYYNGEERAKGNILERFSAQQFPDLHSELNLSSLELGDSALYFCASSVQGTQPQHFGDGTRLSIL.

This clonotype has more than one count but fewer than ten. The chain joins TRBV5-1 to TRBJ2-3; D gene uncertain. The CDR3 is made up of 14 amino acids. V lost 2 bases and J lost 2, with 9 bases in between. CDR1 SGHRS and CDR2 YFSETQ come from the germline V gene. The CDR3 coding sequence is TGCGCCAGCAGCTTACGCACAGTCACAGATACGCAGTATTTT. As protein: CASSLRTVTDTQYF.

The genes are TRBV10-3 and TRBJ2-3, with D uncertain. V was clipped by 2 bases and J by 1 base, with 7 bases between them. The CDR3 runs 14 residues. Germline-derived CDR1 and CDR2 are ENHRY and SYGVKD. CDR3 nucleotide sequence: TGTGCCATCAGTGAGCGGTCAGGCACAGATACGCAGTATTTT. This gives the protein CAISERSGTDTQYF.

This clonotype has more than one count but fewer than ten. The CDR3 bases are TGTGCCAGCCGGAGGACAGGGGCGGCTACTGAAGCTTTCTTT. Protein product: CASRRTGAATEAFF. J is TRBJ1-1 and V is TRBV6-4; 9 bases match TRBD1. The CDR3 totals 14 residues. Germline V gene sequence: CDR1 MRHNA, CDR2 SNTAGT. Trimming cost V 8 bases and J 5 bases; bases outside gene matches: 9.

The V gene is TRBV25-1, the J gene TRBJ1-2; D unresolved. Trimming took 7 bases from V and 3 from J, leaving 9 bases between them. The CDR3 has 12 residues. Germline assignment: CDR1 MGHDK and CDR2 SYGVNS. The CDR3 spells CASNTGDYGYTF. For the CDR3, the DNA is TGTGCCAGCAATACCGGGGACTATGGCTACACCTTC.

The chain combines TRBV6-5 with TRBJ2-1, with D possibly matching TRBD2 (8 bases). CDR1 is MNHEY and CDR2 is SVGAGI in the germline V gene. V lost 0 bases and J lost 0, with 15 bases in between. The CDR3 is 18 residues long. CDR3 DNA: TGTGCCAGCAGTTACTCGCGGCGGGGGGACAGCTCCTACAATGAGCAGTTCTTC. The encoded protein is CASSYSRRGDSSYNEQFF.

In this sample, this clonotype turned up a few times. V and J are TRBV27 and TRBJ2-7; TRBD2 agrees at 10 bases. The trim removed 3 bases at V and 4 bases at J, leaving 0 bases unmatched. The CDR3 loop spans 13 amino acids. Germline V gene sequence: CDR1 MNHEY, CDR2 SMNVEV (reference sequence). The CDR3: CASSLTSGYEQYV. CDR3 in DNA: TGTGCCAGCAGTTTGACTAGCGGGTACGAGCAGTACGTC.

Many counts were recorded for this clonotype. The CDR3 loop reads CSAGTGGSTDTQYF. As DNA, the CDR3 is TGCAGCGCTGGGACAGGGGGCAGCACAGATACGCAGTATTTT. The rearrangement uses TRBV29-1 and TRBJ2-3; the match to TRBD1 covers 12 bases. The junction had 2 bases not matched to a gene; V was cut back by 7 bases and J by 0 bases. Germline loops: CDR1 SQVTM, CDR2 ANQGSEA. This CDR3 spans 14 amino acids.

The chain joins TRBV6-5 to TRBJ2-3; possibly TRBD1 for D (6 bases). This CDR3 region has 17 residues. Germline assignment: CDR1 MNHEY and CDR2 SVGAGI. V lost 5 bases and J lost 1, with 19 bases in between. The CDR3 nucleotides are TGTGCCAGCAGTCCGATGGGGCACAGGGTTGGCACAGATACGCAGTATTTT. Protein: CASSPMGHRVGTDTQYF.

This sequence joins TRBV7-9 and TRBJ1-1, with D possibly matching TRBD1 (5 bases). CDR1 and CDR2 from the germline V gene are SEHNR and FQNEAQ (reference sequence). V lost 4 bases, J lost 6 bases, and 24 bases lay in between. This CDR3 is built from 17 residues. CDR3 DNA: TGTGCCAGCAGCTCAAAAACCCAGGGAGACGAACTTTCTGAAGCTTTCTTT. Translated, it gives CASSSKTQGDELSEAFF.

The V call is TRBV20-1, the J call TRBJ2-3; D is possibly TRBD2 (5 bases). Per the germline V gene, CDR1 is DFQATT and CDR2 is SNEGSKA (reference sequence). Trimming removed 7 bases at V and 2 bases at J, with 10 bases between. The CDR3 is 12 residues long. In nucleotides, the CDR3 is TGCAGTGGTCGGGGAATCACAGATACGCAGTATTTT. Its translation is CSGRGITDTQYF.

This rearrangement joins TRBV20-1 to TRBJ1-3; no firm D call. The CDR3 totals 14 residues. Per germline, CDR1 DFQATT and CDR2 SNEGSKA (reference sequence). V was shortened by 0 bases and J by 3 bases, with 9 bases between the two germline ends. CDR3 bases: TGCAGTGCTAGAGATACTGGGGTTGGAAACACCATATATTTT. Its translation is CSARDTGVGNTIYF.

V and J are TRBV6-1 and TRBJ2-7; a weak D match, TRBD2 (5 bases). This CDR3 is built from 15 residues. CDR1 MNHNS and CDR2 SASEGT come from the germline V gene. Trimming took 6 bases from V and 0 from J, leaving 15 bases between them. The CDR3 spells CASRDPGRSSYEQYF. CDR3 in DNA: TGTGCCAGCAGGGACCCGGGAAGGAGCTCCTACGAGCAGTACTTC.

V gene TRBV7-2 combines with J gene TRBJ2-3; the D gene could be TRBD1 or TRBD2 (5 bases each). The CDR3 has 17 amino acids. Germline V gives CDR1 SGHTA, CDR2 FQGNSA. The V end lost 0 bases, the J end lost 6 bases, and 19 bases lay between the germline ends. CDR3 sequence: CASSLALGLAGADTQYF. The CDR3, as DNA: TGTGCCAGCAGCTTAGCCCTCGGACTCGCCGGGGCGGATACGCAGTATTTT.

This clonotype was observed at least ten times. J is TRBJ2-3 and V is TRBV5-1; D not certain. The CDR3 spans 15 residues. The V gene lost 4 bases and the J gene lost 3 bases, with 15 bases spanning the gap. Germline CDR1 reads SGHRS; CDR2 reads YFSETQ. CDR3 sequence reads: CASSTTPTLTDTQYF. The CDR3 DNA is TGCGCCAGCAGCACCACCCCGACCCTAACAGATACGCAGTATTTT.

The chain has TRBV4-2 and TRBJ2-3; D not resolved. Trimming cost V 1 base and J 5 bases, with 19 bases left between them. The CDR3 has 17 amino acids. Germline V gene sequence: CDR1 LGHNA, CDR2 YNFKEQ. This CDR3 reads CASSQGISNLDGDTQYF. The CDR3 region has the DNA TGTGCCAGCAGCCAAGGAATTAGCAATTTGGATGGAGATACGCAGTATTTT.